The TCR beta chain under discussion was sequenced for a study of identical twins. This clonotype was seen ten or more times. What it binds is not known. The CDR3 spans 18 residues. The V gene's germline CDR1 is LGHDT and CDR2 YNNKEL (reference sequence). V lost 1 base, J lost 6 bases, and 15 bases stayed unmatched. General study points: Interpretation of the results relied on cross-sectional statistical analysis and not on following the same donors.

A universal primer site was created by template switching, with the cDNA bearing unique molecular identifiers. TCRdb itself ran the 5' RACE reads through MiXCR, one entry per CDR3 protein. The data show 240,000 or so distinct CDR3 sequences, approximately 7% seen once. These data were also filed under a second study, of yellow fever vaccine responses in identical twins.

The sequence was collected from a woman aged 18-29 years in good health. Sequenced material: memory (CD45RO+) T cells sorted from blood. This chain uses TRBV3-1 with TRBJ2-1; 7 bases line up with TRBD2. The CDR3 DNA sequence: TGTGCCAGCAGCCAAGGAACTTGGATCGGGGGGTCCGCCAATGAGCAGTTCTTC. Protein sequence: CASSQGTWIGGSANEQFF.